At least ten counts were recorded for the clone carrying this T cell receptor (beta chain). The antigen is undetermined. The source of the sample is a study of T cells in Graves' hyperthyroidism and ophthalmopathy. Study-level results: The model foresaw ophthalmopathy a median 6.5 months prior to onset.

The V gene's germline CDR1 is MNHEY and CDR2 SVGEGT. Deletions cut 5 bases from V and 1 base from J, with 14 bases between. CDR3 length equals 15 residues. Amplification yielded TCR beta CDR3 regions, with RNA transcripts as the source. Primed by the HTBI set, a first-round RT-PCR was run on the TCR CDR3. TCRdb ran MiXCR on the multiplex PCR reads and lists one entry per CDR3 protein. In the table there are around 420,000 distinct CDR3 sequences, 12% to 15% of which are singletons. The clonotype originates from a woman in her late teens or twenties with Graves' hyperthyroidism. The chain recombines TRBV6-2 or TRBV6-3 with TRBJ1-1; a weak D match, TRBD1 (5 bases). Sequencing was performed on blood. The CDR3 nucleotides read TGTGCCAGCAGTGACGGAGACAGCGGGAACACTGAAGCTTTCTTT. This translates into CASSDGDSGNTEAFF.